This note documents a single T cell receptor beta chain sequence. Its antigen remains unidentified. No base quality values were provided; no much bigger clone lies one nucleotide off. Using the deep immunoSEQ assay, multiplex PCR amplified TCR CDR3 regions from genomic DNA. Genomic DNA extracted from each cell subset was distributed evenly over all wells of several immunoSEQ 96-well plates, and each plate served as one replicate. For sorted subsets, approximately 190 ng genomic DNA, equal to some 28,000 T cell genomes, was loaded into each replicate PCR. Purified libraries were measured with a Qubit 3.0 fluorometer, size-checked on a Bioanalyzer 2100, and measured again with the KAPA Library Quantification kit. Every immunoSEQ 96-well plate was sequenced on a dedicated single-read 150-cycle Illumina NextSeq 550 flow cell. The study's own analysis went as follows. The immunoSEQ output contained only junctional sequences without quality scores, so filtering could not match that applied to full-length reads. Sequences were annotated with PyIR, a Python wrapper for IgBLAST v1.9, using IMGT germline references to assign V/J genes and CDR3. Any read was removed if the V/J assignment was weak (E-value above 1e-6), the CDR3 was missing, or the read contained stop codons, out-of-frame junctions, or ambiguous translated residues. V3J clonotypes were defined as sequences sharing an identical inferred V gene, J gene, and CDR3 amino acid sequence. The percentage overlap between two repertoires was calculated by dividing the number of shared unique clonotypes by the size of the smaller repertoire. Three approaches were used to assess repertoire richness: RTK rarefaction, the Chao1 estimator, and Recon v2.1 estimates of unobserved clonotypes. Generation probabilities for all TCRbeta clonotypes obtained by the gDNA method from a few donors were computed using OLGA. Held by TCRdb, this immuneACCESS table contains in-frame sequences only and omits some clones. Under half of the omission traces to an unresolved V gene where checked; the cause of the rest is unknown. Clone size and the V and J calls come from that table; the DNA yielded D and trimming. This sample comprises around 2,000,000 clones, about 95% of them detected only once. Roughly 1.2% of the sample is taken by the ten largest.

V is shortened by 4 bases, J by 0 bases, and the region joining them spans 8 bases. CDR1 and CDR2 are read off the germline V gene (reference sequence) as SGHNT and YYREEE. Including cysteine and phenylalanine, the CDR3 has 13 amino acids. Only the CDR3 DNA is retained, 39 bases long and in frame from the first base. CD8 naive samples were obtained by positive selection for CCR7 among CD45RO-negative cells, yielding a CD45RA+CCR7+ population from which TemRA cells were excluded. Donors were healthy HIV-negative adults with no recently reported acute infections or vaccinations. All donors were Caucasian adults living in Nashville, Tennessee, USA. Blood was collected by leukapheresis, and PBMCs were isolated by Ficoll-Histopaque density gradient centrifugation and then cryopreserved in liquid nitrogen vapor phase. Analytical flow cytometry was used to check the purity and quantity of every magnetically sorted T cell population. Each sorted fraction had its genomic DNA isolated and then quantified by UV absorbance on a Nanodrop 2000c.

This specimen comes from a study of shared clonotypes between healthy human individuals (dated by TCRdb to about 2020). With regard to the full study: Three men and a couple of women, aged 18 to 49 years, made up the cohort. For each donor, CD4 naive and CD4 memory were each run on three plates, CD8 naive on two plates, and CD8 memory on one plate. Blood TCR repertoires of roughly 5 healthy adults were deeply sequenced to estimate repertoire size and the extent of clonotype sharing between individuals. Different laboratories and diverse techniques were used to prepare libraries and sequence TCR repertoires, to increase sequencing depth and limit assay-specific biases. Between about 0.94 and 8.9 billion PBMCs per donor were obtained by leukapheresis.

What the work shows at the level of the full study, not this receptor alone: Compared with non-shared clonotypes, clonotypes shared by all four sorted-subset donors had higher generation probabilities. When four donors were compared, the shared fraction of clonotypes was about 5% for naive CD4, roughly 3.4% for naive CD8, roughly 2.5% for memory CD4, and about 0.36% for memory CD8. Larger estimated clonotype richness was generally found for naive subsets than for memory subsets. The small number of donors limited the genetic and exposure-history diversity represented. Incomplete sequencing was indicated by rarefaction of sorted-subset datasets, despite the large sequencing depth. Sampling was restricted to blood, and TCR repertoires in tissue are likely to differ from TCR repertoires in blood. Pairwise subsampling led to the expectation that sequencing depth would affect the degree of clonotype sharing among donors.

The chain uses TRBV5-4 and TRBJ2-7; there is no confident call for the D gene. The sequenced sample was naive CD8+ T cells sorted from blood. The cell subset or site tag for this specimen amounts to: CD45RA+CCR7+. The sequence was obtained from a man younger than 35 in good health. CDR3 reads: CASSPRSSYEQYF. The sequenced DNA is TGTGCCAGCAGCCCACGTAGCTCCTACGAGCAGTACTTC.